The T cell receptor beta chain described here comes from a study of T cells in women clearing cervical HPV infection. Across the study: Case blood was drawn when the lesion was first found; control blood after infection became undetectable. HLA type could not be excluded as a confounder.

Regarding this clone: The read ends 3 residues early relative to the CDR3; the germline J gene fills the gap.

Germline CDR1 and CDR2: SGHRS and YFSETQ. This CDR3 has 17 residues. V trimming: 0 bases; J trimming: 2 bases; junction bases outside the gene matches: 2. Genomic DNA, averaging around 1,200 ng per sample, yielded TCR beta CDR3 via immunoSEQ. Clones were sequenced by immunoSEQ multiplex PCR, and TCRdb holds only the in-frame ones, with some missing. The sample is made up of over 45,000 clones, and the top ten hold 0.8% to 1% of it. The material sequenced was blood buffy coat. The chain links TRBV5-1 to TRBJ2-2; 12 bases map to TRBD2. This TCR was sampled from a woman aged 18 to 69 with a cervical HPV16 infection that either progressed to CIN3+ or cleared (not recorded which). This chain's CDR3 is CASSLASGGANTGELFF. CDR3 DNA (partial): TGCGCCAGCAGCTTGGCTAGCGGGGGGGCAAACACCGGGGAG. Full variable domain (remainder filled in from reference TRBV5-1 and TRBJ2-2): KAGVTQTPRYLIKTRGQQVTLSCSPISGHRSVSWYQQTPGQGLQFLFEYFSETQRNKGNFPGRFSGRQFSNSRSEMNVSTLELGDSALYLCASSLASGGANTGELFFGEGSRLTVL.